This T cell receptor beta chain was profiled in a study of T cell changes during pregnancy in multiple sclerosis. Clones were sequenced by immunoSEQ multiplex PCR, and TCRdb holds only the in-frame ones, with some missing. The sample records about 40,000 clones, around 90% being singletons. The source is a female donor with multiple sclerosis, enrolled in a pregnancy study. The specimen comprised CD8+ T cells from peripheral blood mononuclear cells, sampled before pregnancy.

The CDR3 spells CASSSGAGYYEQYF. DNA for the CDR3: TGTGCCAGTAGTTCAGGGGCCGGCTACTACGAGCAGTACTTC. This chain connects TRBV19 to TRBJ2-7; the D gene is possibly TRBD1 (6 bases). In germline, CDR1 is LNHDA, CDR2 SQIVND (reference sequence). The ends were cut back, 5 bases at V and 3 bases at J, with 14 bases in the middle. This CDR3 has 14 amino acids.